This T cell receptor beta chain was obtained from a study of T cell responses to AZD1222 COVID-19 vaccine. Study information: Second-dose schedules of about 4 or about 12 weeks were combined.

This table comes from immunoSEQ multiplex PCR, and its TCRdb copy is limited to in-frame clones, with some not included. The sample lists about 120,000 clones; about 90% were seen once. As concerns this clone: No antigen is known for it.

Study outcomes and limitations: Donors in the cohort were predominantly white British and more often female, and clonal diversity was possibly underestimated. It was only six AZD1222 recipients who were seropositive at baseline.

This clonotype was obtained from an adult in good health. The sequenced sample was peripheral blood, obtained on day 0 of AZD1222 vaccination.

CDR3 sequence reads: CASSLGGRGRTTQETQYF. CDR3 nucleotide sequence: TGTGCCAGCAGCTTAGGGGGGCGCGGTAGGACGACCCAAGAGACCCAGTACTTC. This chain links TRBV7-6 with TRBJ2-5; D may be TRBD1 (6 bases). The CDR3 runs 18 residues. V gave up 1 base and J gave up 1 base, with 19 bases separating them. CDR1 and CDR2 (germline): SGHVS, FNYEAQ.